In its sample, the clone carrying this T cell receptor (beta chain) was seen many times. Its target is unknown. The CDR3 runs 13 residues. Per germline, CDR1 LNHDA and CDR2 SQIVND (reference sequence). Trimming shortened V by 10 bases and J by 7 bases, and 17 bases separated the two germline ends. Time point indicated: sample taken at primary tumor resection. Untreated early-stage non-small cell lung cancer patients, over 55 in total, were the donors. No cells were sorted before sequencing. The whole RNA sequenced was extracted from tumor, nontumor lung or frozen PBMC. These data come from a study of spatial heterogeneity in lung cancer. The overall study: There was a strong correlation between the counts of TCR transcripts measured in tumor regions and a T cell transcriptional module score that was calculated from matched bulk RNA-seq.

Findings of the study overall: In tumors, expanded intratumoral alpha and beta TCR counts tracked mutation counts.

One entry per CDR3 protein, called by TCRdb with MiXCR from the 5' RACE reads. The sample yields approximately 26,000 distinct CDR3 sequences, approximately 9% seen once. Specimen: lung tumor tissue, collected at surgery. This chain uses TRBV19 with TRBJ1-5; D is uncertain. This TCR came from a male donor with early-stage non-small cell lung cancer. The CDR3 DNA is TGTGCCACCGGCGAAGGGATGAGGCAGCCCCAGCATTTT. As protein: CATGEGMRQPQHF.